A single sample is the source of the 10 T cell receptor beta chains below, sequenced in a study of OX40 agonist ivuxolimab in advanced cancers. Sequencing used immunoSEQ multiplex PCR; TCRdb keeps in-frame clones, though not all of them. The sample has approximately 91,000 clones, around 87% seen once. The source material was CD4+ or CD8+ T cells sorted from blood, sampled in a trial of the OX40 agonist ivuxolimab. The receptors shown here come from an adult with an advanced solid tumor such as melanoma, head and neck, liver or kidney cancer.

The rearrangement links TRBV7-9 to TRBJ2-5; D not resolved. This CDR3 is 14 amino acids long. Germline CDR1 and CDR2: SEHNR and FQNEAQ (reference sequence). The V and J ends lost 3 bases and 5 bases respectively, with 13 bases between them. The CDR3 nucleotides are TGTGCCAGCAGCTTTTCGGCTGGTCGGGAGACCCAGTACTTC. The encoded protein is CASSFSAGRETQYF. Using reference TRBV7-9 and TRBJ2-5 for the parts outside the CDR3, the full variable domain is DTGVSQNPRHKITKRGQNVTFRCDPISEHNRLYWYRQTLGQGPEFLTYFQNEAQLEKSRLLSDRFSAERPKGSFSTLEIQRTEQGDSAMYLCASSFSAGRETQYFGPGTRLLVL.

There are a few counts of this clone. CDR3 nucleotide sequence: TGTGCCAGCAGCAAGAGATCAATGGGACAGTCTGGAAACACCATATATTTT. It codes for CASSKRSMGQSGNTIYF. The chain joins TRBV21-1 to TRBJ1-3; the D segment call TRBD1 is taken from the table without a DNA check. TRBV21-1 is a pseudogene. The CDR3 totals 17 residues.

This clone is a singleton in its sample. The rearrangement uses TRBV9 and TRBJ2-3; TRBD1 aligns across 12 bases. This CDR3 is 18 amino acids long. Trimming cost V 4 bases and J 0 bases; bases outside gene matches: 9. Germline lookup yields CDR1 SGDLS and CDR2 YYNGEE. CDR3 DNA sequence: TGTGCCAGCAGCATCCGGGACAGGGGGCCAGCTAGCACAGATACGCAGTATTTT. Protein product: CASSIRDRGPASTDTQYF.

As regards this clone: Mismatch with germline at one junction end may stem from a read error. The chain employs TRBV5-1 and TRBJ2-5; D possibly corresponds to TRBD2 (6 bases). CDR3 length: 13 residues. Germline V lookup: CDR1 SGHRS, CDR2 YFSETQ. The CDR3 reads CASSEGLQDTQYF. The CDR3 nucleotides are TGCGCCAGCAGTGAGGGACTGCAAGATACCCAGTACTTC.

The rearrangement links TRBV5-1 to TRBJ2-7, with D unclear. This CDR3 comprises 14 residues. From germline, CDR1 is SGHRS and CDR2 YFSETQ. V lost 3 bases and J 3 bases, leaving 13 bases between the germline ends. The CDR3 loop reads CASSSRSGVYEQYF. The DNA of the CDR3 is TGCGCCAGCAGCTCGCGAAGTGGGGTCTACGAGCAGTACTTC.

The gene calls are TRBV29-1 and TRBJ1-5; 8 nucleotides align to TRBD1. This CDR3 region has 13 residues. The V segment lost 6 bases and the J segment 2 bases; nucleotides outside the gene matches: 3. Looked up from germline, CDR1 is SQVTM and CDR2 is ANQGSEA. The CDR3 DNA sequence: TGCAGCGTGATGACAGGGGGCAATCAGCCCCAGCATTTT. This encodes CSVMTGGNQPQHF.

This chain joins TRBV5-4 and TRBJ2-1; D is undetermined. The V gene lost 1 base and the J gene lost 4 bases, with 9 bases spanning the gap. CDR1 and CDR2 (germline): SGHNT, YYREEE (reference sequence). The CDR3 spans 14 residues. Here the CDR3 reads CASSLSGSYNEQFF. The CDR3 bases are TGTGCCAGCAGCTTGTCCGGTTCTTACAATGAGCAGTTCTTC.

This chain connects TRBV28 to TRBJ2-6; 7 bases align to TRBD1. Germline loops: CDR1 MDHEN, CDR2 SYDVKM. Trimming took 7 bases from V and 2 from J; bases not matched to a gene: 5. This CDR3 is 15 amino acids long. The CDR3 nucleotides read TGTGCCAGCAAGAAAGGGACAGCTGGGGCCAACGTCCTGACTTTC. It yields the protein CASKKGTAGANVLTF.

The chain recombines TRBV10-2 with TRBJ2-7; 13 positions agree with TRBD2. CDR3 size: 17 residues. The V and J ends lost 5 bases and 2 bases, in that order; junction bases with no gene match: 9. Germline lookup yields CDR1 WSHSY and CDR2 SAAADI. CDR3 sequence (DNA): TGCGCCAGCAGTTCGGCCGAGGGACTAGCGGGGACCTACGAGCAGTACGTC. This translates into CASSSAEGLAGTYEQYV.

The chain recombines TRBV7-3 with TRBJ2-7; a possible D gene is TRBD1 (5 bases). This CDR3 is 15 amino acids long. CDR1 is SGHTA, CDR2 FQGTGA, per germline. The ends were cut back, 2 bases at V and 0 bases at J, with 11 bases in the middle. The CDR3 DNA reads TGTGCCAGCAGCTTATTTCGAGGACACTCCTACGAGCAGTACTTC. Residues: CASSLFRGHSYEQYF.